This record covers a single TCR beta chain. The junction had 3 bases not matched to a gene; V was cut back by 4 bases and J by 0 bases. CDR1 SGDLS and CDR2 YYNGEE come from the germline V gene. The CDR3 is made up of 15 amino acids. These data belong to a study of blood T cell repertoires in COVID-19. Study overall: Italy, Spain and the United States were the sources of the convalescent and acute COVID-19 samples.

How the authors handled the data: Reference gene primers were amplified, and this amplification served to estimate nucleated cell counts. Assay: immunoSEQ multiplex PCR; the TCRdb copy retains only in-frame clones and omits some. For V, J and clone size, that table is used; D and trimming come from the DNA. The sample holds some 100,000 clones, roughly 87% seen once. This TCR derives from a woman aged 60-70 years with acute or convalescent COVID-19. The rearrangement links TRBV9 to TRBJ2-3; 9 nucleotides align to TRBD2. Sequenced: peripheral blood. In DNA, the CDR3 is TGTGCCAGCAGCTCCACTAGCGGGAGCACAGATACGCAGTATTTT. Encoded protein: CASSSTSGSTDTQYF.